The clone carrying this T cell receptor (beta chain) was counted at least ten times. What it binds is unknown. This sample is drawn from a study of early T cells in non-severe SARS-CoV-2 infection. Study-wide context: Unsorted whole blood bulk RNA was sequenced, with unpaired chains.

Individual cDNA molecules received unique molecular identifiers during library preparation. TCRdb used MiXCR to reprocess the 5' RACE reads, holding one entry per CDR3 protein. The sample records roughly 55,000 distinct CDR3 sequences, 6% to 7% being singletons. CDR1 SGHDN and CDR2 FVKESK come from the germline V gene. This CDR3 has 17 amino acids. V dropped 2 bases and J dropped 4 bases, with 20 bases sitting between them. Study-level findings and limits: There was a bias toward anti-spike CD8 responses in VDJdb matching, which missed private and CD4 specificities.

The sample comprised whole blood. The rearrangement links TRBV14 to TRBJ1-1; possibly TRBD1 for D (6 bases). The source of this sequence is an adult who was a healthcare worker with PCR-confirmed SARS-CoV-2 infection or an uninfected control (not recorded which). CDR3 sequence (DNA): TGTGCCAGCAGCCAACCTAAAGCGGCAGGGGAGGTCACTGAAGCTTTCTTT. It codes for CASSQPKAAGEVTEAFF.